A single sample gave rise to the 5 T cell receptor beta chains below, sequenced in a study of shared clonotypes between healthy human individuals. Clones were sequenced by immunoSEQ multiplex PCR, and TCRdb holds only the in-frame ones, with some missing. The profile shows roughly 500,000 clones, over 65% of them singletons. Sequencing input: PBMCs. These receptors came from a woman in her thirties or forties in good health. Some clones in this sample may be carry-over from other donors' samples.

This clone appeared a single time. The genes are TRBV11-2 and TRBJ1-5; no clear D. Trimming took off 1 base at V and 4 bases at J, with 5 bases between the two ends. This CDR3 is built from 13 residues. The germline V gene encodes CDR1 SGHAT and CDR2 FQNNGV. CDR3 sequence (DNA): TGTGCCAGCAGCTTAGGGCCTAATCAGCCCCAGCATTTT. Translation gives CASSLGPNQPQHF.

This sequence joins TRBV5-1 and TRBJ2-2, with D hard to call. Trimming took off 4 bases at V and 5 bases at J, with 9 bases between the two ends. CDR1 is SGHRS, CDR2 YFSETQ, per germline. There are 13 residues in the CDR3. This CDR3 is CASSPLGTGELFF. CDR3 nucleotides: TGCGCCAGCAGCCCCCTAGGGACCGGGGAGCTGTTTTTT.

The V and J genes are TRBV6-4 and TRBJ1-2; D unclear. From germline, CDR1 is MRHNA and CDR2 SNTAGT. This CDR3 has 14 amino acids. V was shortened by 8 bases and J by 1 base, with 14 bases between the two germline ends. CDR3 sequence (DNA): TGTGCCAGCCCAAGGCCGTCCCTTAACTATGGCTACACCTTC. It specifies CASPRPSLNYGYTF.

The rearrangement links TRBV14 to TRBJ2-2, with no clear D. The CDR3 is 13 residues long. Germline assignment: CDR1 SGHDN and CDR2 FVKESK. The germline V and J ends were trimmed by 5 bases and 2 bases, with 6 bases remaining between them. The DNA of the CDR3 is TGTGCCAGCAGCGAAATAAACACCGGGGAGCTGTTTTTT. Protein product: CASSEINTGELFF.

Remarks on this clone: A much larger clonotype is one base distant, so this may be a read error. The chain has TRBV5-4 and TRBJ2-7; D ambiguous. Germline V gene data show CDR1 as SGHNT and CDR2 as YYREEE (reference sequence). There are 13 residues in the CDR3. The CDR3 protein is CASSPYQTYGQYF. The CDR3 DNA reads TGTGCCAGCAGCCCTTACCAAACCTACGGGCAGTACTTC.